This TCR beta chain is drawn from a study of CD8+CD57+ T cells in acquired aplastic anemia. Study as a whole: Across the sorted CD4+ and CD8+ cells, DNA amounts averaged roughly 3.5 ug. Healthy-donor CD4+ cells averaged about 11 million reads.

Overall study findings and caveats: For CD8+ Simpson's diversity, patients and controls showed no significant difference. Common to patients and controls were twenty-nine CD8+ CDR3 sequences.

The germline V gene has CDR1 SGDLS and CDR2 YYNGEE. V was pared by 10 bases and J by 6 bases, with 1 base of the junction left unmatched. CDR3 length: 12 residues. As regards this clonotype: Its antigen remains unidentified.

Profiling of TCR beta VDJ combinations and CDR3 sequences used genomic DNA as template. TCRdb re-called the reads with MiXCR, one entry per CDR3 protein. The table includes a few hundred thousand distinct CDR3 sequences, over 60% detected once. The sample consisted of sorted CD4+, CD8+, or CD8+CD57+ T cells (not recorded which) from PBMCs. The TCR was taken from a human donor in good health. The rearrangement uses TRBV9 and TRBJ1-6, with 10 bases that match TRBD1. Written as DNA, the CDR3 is TGTGCCGACAGGGGGCCTAATTCACCCCTCCACTTT. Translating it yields CADRGPNSPLHF.